A single sample is the source of the 14 T cell receptor beta chains below, sequenced in a study of tumor-infiltrating lymphocytes in primary liver carcinoma. Germline DNA was extracted alongside blood RNA, which was obtained from unsorted whole blood. The researchers produced TCR beta cDNA from around 0.5 ug total RNA with a constant-region primer. Nested multiplex PCR, run for three rounds with slightly modified ARM-PCR, yielded TCR beta libraries. Researchers ran the first two PCR rounds for roughly 10 cycles each with TRBV1-TRBV30 forward primers and a C-beta reverse primer. TCRdb analysed the multiplex PCR reads with MiXCR anew, one entry per CDR3 protein. The table lists about 310,000 distinct CDR3 sequences, less than 75% of them singletons. Sequencing was done on a sample of peripheral blood. The source of these receptors is a man in his forties or fifties with primary liver carcinoma and hepatitis B virus infection.

This clonotype was seen repeatedly, ten times or more. The J gene is TRBJ1-2, the V gene TRBV4-2, with 8 bases identical to TRBD1. Germline CDR1 LGHNA, CDR2 YNFKEQ. V lost 1 base to trimming and J lost 2 bases; unmatched junction nucleotides: 6. The length of the CDR3 is 16 residues. This CDR3 is CASSQAVRQGNYGYTF. The DNA for the CDR3 is TGTGCCAGCAGCCAAGCGGTGAGACAGGGGAACTATGGCTACACCTTC.

The table lists this clonotype with many counts. This chain connects TRBV6-6 to TRBJ1-1, with a tentative D call TRBD1 (6 bases). CDR3 length: 14 amino acids. V was shortened by 2 bases and J by 4 bases, with 11 bases between the two germline ends. From germline, CDR1 is MNHNY and CDR2 SVGAGI (reference sequence). Written as DNA, the CDR3 is TGTGCCAGCAGTTACGCAGGGGCGAGCACTGAAGCTTTCTTT. Protein product: CASSYAGASTEAFF.

The chain uses TRBV30 and TRBJ2-2; D unresolved. This CDR3 is 14 amino acids long. Trimming left V 0 bases short and J 7 bases short, with 12 bases between. Germline loops: CDR1 GTSNPN, CDR2 SVGIG (reference sequence). In DNA, the CDR3 is TGTGCCTGGAGTGTTGAGGTTTCCAACGGGGAGCTGTTTTTT. This translates into CAWSVEVSNGELFF.

Note on this clonotype: This sequence may be a read error, since a much larger clone differs from it by one base. The chain links TRBV11-1 to TRBJ2-7; 9 nucleotides agree with TRBD1. Germline lookup yields CDR1 SGHAT and CDR2 FQDESV (reference sequence). The CDR3 consists of 15 residues. CDR3 DNA: TGTGCCAGCAGCTTAAACCGGGACAGGGCCTACGAGAAGTACTTC. Its translation: CASSLNRDRAYEKYF. Looking up the rest from reference TRBV11-1 and TRBJ2-7 gives the full variable domain: EAEVAQSPRYKITEKSQAVAFWCDPISGHATLYWYRQILGQGPELLVQFQDESVVDDSQLPKDRFSAERLKGVDSTLKIQPAELGDSAMYLCASSLNRDRAYEKYFGPGTRLTVT.

The chain has TRBV7-2 and TRBJ2-7, with unresolved D. Germline V gene lookup returns CDR1 SGHTA and CDR2 FQGNSA. The CDR3 runs to 12 residues. Trimming took off 4 bases at V and 6 bases at J, with 10 bases between the two ends. CDR3 residues: CASSSLKSEQYF. CDR3 bases: TGTGCCAGCAGCTCCCTAAAATCCGAGCAGTACTTC.

In this sample, this clonotype turned up many times. The chain carries TRBV12-3 or TRBV12-4 and TRBJ1-1, with D possibly matching TRBD1 (6 bases). Trimming took off 3 bases at V and 9 bases at J, with 20 bases between the two ends. The CDR3 spans 15 residues. CDR3 in DNA: TGTGCCAGCAGTTTTAAAGGTGGTGGGGGGGGCAAAGCTTTCTTT. This translates into CASSFKGGGGGKAFF.

V usage is TRBV30 and J usage is TRBJ2-5; 8 bases fit TRBD2. The trim removed 1 base at V and 5 bases at J, leaving 6 bases unmatched. Germline V gene lookup returns CDR1 GTSNPN and CDR2 SVGIG (reference sequence). This CDR3 has 14 amino acids. The CDR3: CAWSAGGRLETQYF. The CDR3 bases are TGTGCCTGGAGTGCCGGCGGGAGGTTGGAGACCCAGTACTTC.

On this clonotype: This may be a read error, as it is one base from a much larger clone. In DNA form, the CDR3 reads TGTGCCAGCAGCGTCGTTTCAGGGTACACGAACACTGAAGCTTTCTTT. This gives the protein CASSVVSGYTNTEAFF. The gene calls are TRBV5-6 and TRBJ1-1; a possible D gene is TRBD1 (5 bases). CDR3 size: 16 residues. V lost 4 bases and J 1 base, leaving 17 bases between the germline ends. Looked up from germline, CDR1 is SGHDT and CDR2 is YYEEEE.

A word on this clonotype: One junction end disagrees with the germline gene, perhaps due to a read error. This chain uses TRBV11-2 with TRBJ2-6; TRBD1 might be the D (5 bases). This CDR3 has 15 residues. The germline gives CDR1 SGHAT, CDR2 FQNNGV. The CDR3 nucleotides are TGTGTCAGCAGGTCAGACAGCTCTGGGGCCAAAGTCCTGACTTTC. Protein product: CVSRSDSSGAKVLTF.

This rearrangement joins TRBV28 to TRBJ2-7, with no clear D. The CDR3 sequence is 13 residues long. The V end was cut by 5 bases, the J end by 4 bases, with 12 bases between. Germline V gene sequence: CDR1 MDHEN, CDR2 SYDVKM. CDR3: CASSLSGLYEQYF. CDR3 bases: TGTGCCAGCAGTCTCTCCGGGCTTTACGAGCAGTACTTC.

This clonotype was recorded a few times. V is TRBV6-1 and J is TRBJ2-5, with a possible D match to TRBD2 (6 bases). Looked up from germline, CDR1 is MNHNS and CDR2 is SASEGT. Trimming left V 6 bases short and J 4 bases short, with 21 bases between. The CDR3 totals 16 residues. The CDR3 nucleotides are TGTGCCAGCAGGGCAGAGACTAGTGGGTCGGGAGAGACCCAGTACTTC. Its protein is CASRAETSGSGETQYF.

To note about this clonotype: A junction end diverges from the germline sequence, so it may reflect a read error. This sequence joins TRBV29-1 and TRBJ2-7, with 9 bases lining up with TRBD1. The CDR3 sequence is 13 residues long. Germline CDR1 and CDR2: SQVTM and ANQGSEA. In nucleotides, the CDR3 is TGCAGCGTTGTCGGGACAGGGCTCTATGAGCAATACTTC. Translated, it gives CSVVGTGLYEQYF.

This rearrangement joins TRBV11-2 to TRBJ2-5; D unresolved. Germline V gene lookup returns CDR1 SGHAT and CDR2 FQNNGV. The CDR3 runs to 16 residues. The ends were cut back, 1 base at V and 5 bases at J, with 17 bases in the middle. Here the CDR3 DNA reads TGTGCCAGCAGCTTAGTTCTGGTCCCTATAGTGGAGACCCAGTACTTC. This sequence encodes CASSLVLVPIVETQYF.

V usage is TRBV24-1 and J usage is TRBJ2-1, with TRBD1 identical over 7 bases. The CDR3 loop spans 15 amino acids. In germline, CDR1 is KGHDR, CDR2 SFDVKD. Unmatched junction bases numbered 8, after V lost 2 bases and J lost 8 bases. The CDR3 DNA reads TGTGCCACCAGTGATTCGGGCAGGGGGTACGATGAGCAGTTCTTC. Amino acids: CATSDSGRGYDEQFF.